One and the same sample provided the 22 T cell receptor beta chains below, sequenced in a study of control samples from healthy donors and cancer patients. Data came from immunoSEQ multiplex PCR; TCRdb stores just in-frame clones and leaves some out. In the table there are 100,000 to 150,000 clones, roughly 92% of which are singletons. Sequenced material: blood. The receptors shown here come from a man between 18 and 29 years old in good health.

The chain's CDR3 is CASSYGGGIEALHF. CDR3 DNA: TGTGCCAGCAGTTATGGAGGCGGAATTGAGGCCCTCCACTTT. The rearrangement joins TRBV6-5 to TRBJ1-6; D gene ambiguous. Per germline, CDR1 MNHEY and CDR2 SVGAGI. Trimming cost V 3 bases and J 14 bases, with 17 bases left between them. The CDR3 loop spans 14 amino acids.

This chain uses TRBV29-1 with TRBJ2-3; TRBD1 might be the D (6 bases). CDR1 SQVTM and CDR2 ANQGSEA come from the germline V gene. Trimming cost V 4 bases and J 1 base, with 15 bases left between them. This CDR3 has 15 amino acids. CDR3 in amino acids: CSVVDWTVGTDTQYF. In DNA, the CDR3 is TGCAGCGTTGTGGATTGGACAGTAGGCACAGATACGCAGTATTTT.

This clone was counted a single time. The V call is TRBV5-4, the J call TRBJ1-4; perhaps TRBD1 as D (6 bases). CDR3 length: 16 amino acids. V lost 0 bases and J 8 bases, leaving 17 bases between the germline ends. From germline, CDR1 is SGHNT and CDR2 YYREEE (reference sequence). CDR3 bases: TGTGCCAGCAGCTTGGGGGGAGGACAGTCTGGGGAAAAACTGTTTTTT. This translates into CASSLGGGQSGEKLFF.

CDR3 sequence reads: CASSGGGNTEAFF. In nucleotides, the CDR3 is TGTGCCAGCAGCGGGGGGGGGAACACTGAAGCTTTCTTT. This chain joins TRBV5-4 and TRBJ1-1; D possibly corresponds to TRBD1 (5 bases). V was pared by 4 bases and J by 1 base, with 8 bases between. CDR3 length: 13 residues. Germline lookup yields CDR1 SGHNT and CDR2 YYREEE (reference sequence).

The genes are TRBV3-1 (or the pseudogene TRBV3-2) and TRBJ2-4; D is perhaps TRBD1 or TRBD2 (5 bases each). V dropped 6 bases and J dropped 7 bases, with 13 bases sitting between them. Germline V gene lookup returns CDR1 LGHDT and CDR2 YNNKEL (reference sequence). The CDR3 length is 13 residues. Here the CDR3 DNA reads TGTGCCAGCAGTCGGGACGACACGAACATTCAGTACTTC. Its translation: CASSRDDTNIQYF.

This clone appeared a single time. The CDR3 coding sequence is TGTGCCAGCAGCGCCGGGACTAGCGGCACAGATACGCAGTATTTT. It codes for CASSAGTSGTDTQYF. The chain has TRBV9 and TRBJ2-3, with 10 bases fitting TRBD2. The CDR3 sequence is 15 residues long. After removal of 3 bases from V and 1 base from J, the junction contained 2 bases not matched to a gene. Germline values: CDR1 SGDLS, CDR2 YYNGEE.

Only a few counts were recorded for this clone. This chain connects TRBV5-5 to TRBJ1-1, with D perhaps TRBD1 (6 bases). CDR3 size: 13 residues. V lost 3 bases, J lost 6 bases, and 12 bases lay in between. The germline CDR1 and CDR2 sequences are SGHKS and YYEKEE (reference sequence). The CDR3 DNA is TGTGCCAGCAGCTATACAGGGATGGCTGAAGCTTTCTTT. It specifies CASSYTGMAEAFF.

The chain recombines TRBV12-3 or TRBV12-4 with TRBJ1-1, with unresolved D. The CDR3 has 13 residues. Trimming shortened V by 3 bases and J by 1 base, and 6 bases separated the two germline ends. CDR3 nucleotide sequence: TGTGCCAGCAGTTTGCAGAGGAACACTGAAGCTTTCTTT. It is translated as CASSLQRNTEAFF.

The chain uses TRBV5-4 and TRBJ2-5; D is unclear. V shed 2 bases and J shed 5 bases, with 10 bases lying between them. Looked up from germline, CDR1 is SGHNT and CDR2 is YYREEE (reference sequence). CDR3 length: 13 residues. The CDR3 loop is CASSLGGPETQYF. For the CDR3, the DNA is TGTGCCAGCAGCTTAGGCGGACCCGAGACCCAGTACTTC.

The gene calls are TRBV2 and TRBJ2-7, with TRBD1 identical over 7 bases. Germline CDR1 is SNHLY and CDR2 is FYNNEI. V was clipped by 2 bases and J by 3 bases; unmatched bases: 4. The length of the CDR3 is 14 residues. CDR3 region: CASSEQGGVYEQYF. The CDR3 coding sequence is TGTGCCAGCAGTGAACAAGGGGGCGTCTACGAGCAGTACTTC.

This chain uses TRBV24-1 with TRBJ2-2; D is unresolved. V dropped 9 bases and J dropped 2 bases, with 12 bases sitting between them. The CDR3 is made up of 14 amino acids. Looked up from germline, CDR1 is KGHDR and CDR2 is SFDVKD. CDR3 loop: CATGSDLNTGELFF. The CDR3 DNA follows: TGTGCCACCGGGTCGGACCTAAACACCGGGGAGCTGTTTTTT.

The CDR3 nucleotides are TGCGCCAGCAGTCAACCACGGGACAGGGGAAGTACCGGGGAGCTGTTTTTT. Its protein product is CASSQPRDRGSTGELFF. The V and J genes are TRBV23-1 and TRBJ2-2; 10 positions agree with TRBD1. TRBV23-1 falls under the ORF class, with uncertain function. The CDR3 is 17 amino acids. J was trimmed by 5 bases and V by 2 bases; bases with no gene match: 8.

CDR3 DNA sequence: TGTGCCAGCTCACCAGGGGACAGCCAACCGGAAGCTTTCTTT. As protein: CASSPGDSQPEAFF. This chain connects TRBV18 to TRBJ1-1, with 7 bases matching TRBD1. The length of the CDR3 is 14 residues. V was clipped by 2 bases and J by 8 bases; unmatched bases: 8. The germline CDR1 and CDR2 sequences are KGHSH and LQKENI.

This chain connects TRBV6-6 to TRBJ2-5; no definite D call. Per the germline V gene, CDR1 is MNHNY and CDR2 is SVGAGI (reference sequence). V was trimmed by 5 bases and J by 7 bases, leaving 8 bases between them. The CDR3 has 11 residues. The CDR3 bases are TGTGCCAGCAGTGGGCTCGGGACCCAGTACTTC. Translation: CASSGLGTQYF.

This clone has more than one count but fewer than ten. The rearrangement joins TRBV25-1 to TRBJ1-1; a weak D match, TRBD1 (6 bases). The CDR3 has 14 residues. CDR1 and CDR2 from the germline V gene are MGHDK and SYGVNS. Trimming pared 3 bases from V and 4 bases from J, leaving 12 bases between. The DNA of the CDR3 is TGTGCCAGCAGTGAGGAAGGGGGATTCACTGAAGCTTTCTTT. Its translation is CASSEEGGFTEAFF.

The J gene is TRBJ1-1, the V gene TRBV19, with D possibly TRBD1 on 5 matching bases. The CDR3 length is 13 residues. The V gene's germline CDR1 is LNHDA and CDR2 SQIVND (reference sequence). Trimming left V 3 bases short and J 9 bases short, with 14 bases between. In DNA form, the CDR3 reads TGTGCCAGTAGTATCGGGGGGAAGTCTAAAGCTTTCTTT. Translation gives CASSIGGKSKAFF.

CDR3 protein: CASSQAGLGVAYNEQFF. The DNA for the CDR3 is TGCGCCAGCAGCCAAGCCGGGCTAGGGGTAGCGTACAATGAGCAGTTCTTC. This chain joins TRBV4-1 and TRBJ2-1, with D perhaps matching TRBD1 or TRBD2 (5 bases each). V was clipped by 1 base and J by 4 bases, with 17 bases between them. CDR3 size: 17 residues. The V gene's germline CDR1 is MGHRA and CDR2 YSYEKL.

This clone appeared a single time. V usage is TRBV7-4 and J usage is TRBJ1-2; possibly TRBD1 for D (6 bases). The V gene lost 0 bases and the J gene lost 5 bases, with 28 bases spanning the gap. From germline, CDR1 is SGHVT and CDR2 SQSDAQ. The CDR3 is 20 residues long. Here the CDR3 DNA reads TGTGCCAGCAGCTTAGCAGCTCCTCCTGTAGGGAGGGGGGCACTGTATGGCTACACCTTC. It encodes CASSLAAPPVGRGALYGYTF.

This clone was seen once. The chain uses TRBV5-1 and TRBJ2-1; either TRBD1 or TRBD2 may fit D (5 bases each). The CDR3 consists of 15 residues. V lost 0 bases and J 5 bases, leaving 12 bases between the germline ends. Germline CDR1 SGHRS, CDR2 YFSETQ. CDR3 DNA sequence: TGCGCCAGCAGCTTGGGGGACCGAACCAACAATGAGCAGTTCTTC. Its translation is CASSLGDRTNNEQFF. Complete variable domain (other parts from reference TRBV5-1 and TRBJ2-1): KAGVTQTPRYLIKTRGQQVTLSCSPISGHRSVSWYQQTPGQGLQFLFEYFSETQRNKGNFPGRFSGRQFSNSRSEMNVSTLELGDSALYLCASSLGDRTNNEQFFGPGTRLTVL.

The chain employs TRBV5-1 and TRBJ1-6; a weak D match, TRBD1 (5 bases). The CDR3 has 15 residues. Germline values: CDR1 SGHRS, CDR2 YFSETQ. Trimming took off 0 bases at V and 5 bases at J, with 9 bases between the two ends. The CDR3: CASSLGGTDNSPLHF. CDR3 coding DNA: TGCGCCAGCAGCTTGGGGGGGACGGATAATTCACCCCTCCACTTT.

This clone turned up a few times. A junction boundary mismatches the germline segment, possibly from a read error. The J gene is TRBJ2-3, the V gene TRBV4-2, with D perhaps TRBD2 (6 bases). This CDR3 is built from 13 residues. Germline values: CDR1 LGHNA, CDR2 YNFKEQ. Here the CDR3 reads CASTQSGTDTQYF. For the CDR3, the DNA is TGTGCCAGCACCCAAAGCGGGACAGATACGCAGTATTTT.

This clone was recorded once. The chain joins TRBV3-1 (or the pseudogene TRBV3-2) to TRBJ1-2, with 9 bases fitting TRBD1. There are 15 residues in the CDR3. Trimming removed 4 bases from V and 3 bases from J; junction bases left unmatched: 6. Germline loops: CDR1 LGHDT, CDR2 YNNKEL (reference sequence). The CDR3 loop reads CASSRMGQGYYGYTF. The CDR3 coding sequence is TGTGCCAGCAGCCGAATGGGACAGGGATACTATGGCTACACCTTC.